These T cell receptor beta chains were read from a single sample in a study of shared clonotypes between healthy human individuals. The method was immunoSEQ multiplex PCR; TCRdb's version includes in-frame clones alone and lacks a portion of them. The data show approximately 2,000,000 clones, with 93% seen just once and more than 1.5% held by the top ten. The source material was naive CD8+ T cells from PBMCs. The origin of the receptors is a man between 18 and 35 years old in good health. Some clones in this sample may be carry-over from other donors' samples. CDR3s include the opening cysteine and the closing phenylalanine or tryptophan. D genes are given only for firm matches. Size values are once, few and many counts, or a class for expanded clones, and some rows have none.

>-|TRBJ2-1|TRBV4-1|few
CASSQGGNEQFF
TGCGCCAGCAGCCAAGGAGGGAATGAGCAGTTCTTC
>TRBD1|TRBJ1-1|TRBV7-2|-
CASSLVTGDYTEAFF
TGTGCCAGCAGCTTAGTAACAGGGGACTACACTGAAGCTTTCTTT
>-|TRBJ1-5|TRBV5-8|once
CASSLVGQPQHF
TGTGCCAGCAGCTTGGTAGGTCAGCCCCAGCATTTT
>TRBD2|TRBJ2-1|TRBV10-2|-
CATRGTSDHNEQFF
TGCGCCACCAGAGGGACTAGCGACCACAATGAGCAGTTCTTC
>TRBD1|TRBJ2-7|TRBV2|-
CASSEGGTGSYEQYF
TGTGCCAGCAGTGAGGGTGGGACAGGGTCCTACGAGCAGTACTTC
>-|TRBJ2-5|TRBV7-2|-
CASSLGPFLQETQYF
TGTGCCAGCAGCTTAGGACCATTCCTCCAAGAGACCCAGTACTTC
>-|TRBJ2-7|TRBV15|-
CATTQGRGHEQYF
TGTGCCACCACCCAAGGGCGCGGCCACGAGCAGTACTTC
>TRBD2|TRBJ2-1|TRBV7-9|-
CASSPSGGSYNEQFF
TGTGCCAGCAGCCCATCGGGGGGTTCGTACAATGAGCAGTTCTTC
>TRBD2|TRBJ2-5|TRBV7-9|-
CASSLATSGKYETQYF
TGTGCCAGCAGCTTAGCGACTAGCGGGAAATATGAGACCCAGTACTTC
>TRBD1|TRBJ1-1|TRBV7-9|-
CASSPIDRDTEAFF
TGTGCCAGCAGCCCAATAGACAGGGACACTGAAGCTTTCTTT
>TRBD1|TRBJ1-1|TRBV10-3|-
CAIRNTGGASEAFF
TGTGCCATCAGAAACACAGGGGGCGCTTCTGAAGCTTTCTTT
>-|TRBJ2-1|TRBV7-8|-
CASSLDELLAYNEQFF
TGTGCCAGCAGCTTAGATGAGTTATTGGCATACAATGAGCAGTTCTTC
>TRBD2|TRBJ2-3|TRBV7-8|-
CASSLHGAGVTDTQYF
TGTGCCAGCAGCTTACATGGAGCGGGAGTAACAGATACGCAGTATTTT
>TRBD2|TRBJ2-2|TRBV7-9|-
CASKGGAHTGELFF
TGTGCCAGCAAGGGAGGGGCCCACACCGGGGAGCTGTTTTTT
>-|TRBJ2-1|TRBV13|-
CASSRGSYNEQFF
TGTGCCAGCTCTCGGGGGTCTTACAATGAGCAGTTCTTC
>TRBD2|TRBJ2-7|TRBV27|-
CASSPSGRALEQYF
TGTGCCAGCAGTCCGAGCGGGAGGGCGCTTGAGCAGTACTTC
>TRBD2|TRBJ2-5|TRBV5-4|-
CASSLRSGGRETQYF
TGTGCCAGCAGCTTACGAAGTGGCGGGAGGGAGACCCAGTACTTC
>-|TRBJ2-3|TRBV7-9|-
CASSQQGTTDTQYF
TGTGCCAGCAGCCAACAAGGGACCACAGATACGCAGTATTTT
>TRBD2|TRBJ2-5|TRBV7-8|-
CASTKSGRIPGETQYF
TGTGCCAGCACAAAGAGCGGGAGGATTCCGGGCGAGACCCAGTACTTC
>-|TRBJ2-2|TRBV7-3|-
CASSLTRSGELFF
TGTGCCAGCAGCTTAACACGCAGCGGGGAGCTGTTTTTT
>-|TRBJ1-4|TRBV19|-
CTCGFGAKLFF
TGTACCTGTGGGTTTGGAGCCAAACTGTTTTTT
>-|TRBJ2-1|TRBV9|-
CASSEGGEQFF
TGTGCCAGCAGCGAGGGCGGTGAGCAGTTCTTC
>-|TRBJ2-5|TRBV6-9|-
CASFPREGRGESGSRETQYF
TGTGCCAGCTTCCCACGTGAGGGCCGAGGGGAGAGTGGCTCCCGGGAGACCCAGTACTTC
>-|TRBJ1-1|TRBV14|once
CASSQGIRGGNTEAFF
TGTGCCAGCAGCCAAGGAATTAGGGGAGGGAACACTGAAGCTTTCTTT
>-|TRBJ1-1|TRBV30|-
CAWSVPPTEAFF
TGTGCCTGGAGTGTACCCCCCACTGAAGCTTTCTTT
>TRBD2|TRBJ2-3|TRBV10-2|-
CASRETGTSFLSSSDTQYF
TGCGCCAGCAGAGAAACCGGGACTAGCTTTCTCTCCTCTTCCGATACGCAGTATTTT
>-|TRBJ2-5|TRBV4-1|-
CASSQEFGGKVRETQYF
TGCGCCAGCAGCCAAGAGTTCGGCGGGAAAGTTCGGGAGACCCAGTACTTC
>-|TRBJ1-1|TRBV6-1|-
CASSELRTINTEAFF
TGTGCCAGCAGTGAACTACGGACGATAAACACTGAAGCTTTCTTT
>-|TRBJ2-7|TRBV7-9|-
CASSTGAITGQYF
TGTGCCAGCAGTACCGGGGCCATTACCGGGCAGTACTTC
>TRBD1|TRBJ2-7|TRBV5-5|-
CASSLWQGAGEQYF
TGTGCCAGCAGCTTGTGGCAGGGGGCGGGGGAGCAGTACTTC
>TRBD2|TRBJ2-7|TRBV19|-
CASSMSYREGSFAQYF
TGTGCCAGTAGTATGAGTTACCGGGAGGGGTCGTTTGCGCAGTACTTC
>-|TRBJ2-5|TRBV10-2|-
CASSSEDYQETQYF
TGCGCCAGCTCCAGTGAGGATTACCAAGAGACCCAGTACTTC
>-|TRBJ1-1|TRBV28|-
CASSLVRSRAEAFF
TGTGCCAGCAGTTTAGTCAGGTCGCGCGCTGAAGCTTTCTTT
>TRBD2|TRBJ2-2|TRBV7-6|once
CASSLALAGGPAGELFF
TGTGCCAGCAGCTTAGCCCTGGCGGGAGGGCCCGCCGGGGAGCTGTTTTTT
>TRBD2|TRBJ2-7|TRBV9|-
CASSVAGTRDHEQYF
TGTGCCAGCAGCGTCGCCGGGACTAGGGACCACGAGCAGTACTTC
>-|TRBJ2-7|TRBV10-3|-
CAISEQFPPAGYEQYF
TGTGCCATCAGTGAGCAATTTCCCCCGGCGGGTTACGAGCAGTACTTC
>TRBD2|TRBJ2-2|TRBV7-9|-
CASSWTSGNTGELFF
TGTGCCAGCTCGTGGACTAGCGGGAACACCGGGGAGCTGTTTTTT
>-|TRBJ2-2|TRBV6-1|-
CASREIGELFF
TGTGCCAGCAGGGAGATCGGGGAGCTGTTTTTT